This T cell receptor beta chain was documented in a study of cytomegalovirus exposure and HLA in healthy donors. The study's findings and limits: A few CMV-associated chains were confirmed in vitro to be specific for CMV antigens. Reportedly, diagnosis of cytomegalovirus status by the classifier showed high specificity and sensitivity.

This clone has just a few counts. As yet, its antigen is unknown. CDR3 size: 12 residues. V shed 2 bases and J shed 7 bases, with 6 bases lying between them. CDR1 SGHTA and CDR2 FQGTGA come from the germline V gene. The repertoire was sequenced with immunoSEQ multiplex PCR; TCRdb's copy has only in-frame clones and lacks some. The table includes about 120,000 clones, more than 75% detected once. The chain is built from TRBV7-3 and TRBJ2-1; D remains ambiguous. Sequenced input: PBMCs. This sequence originates from a woman aged 25 to 39 in good health and CMV-seronegative. The CDR3 is CASSLLRNEQFF. CDR3 in DNA: TGTGCCAGCAGCTTACTGAGGAATGAGCAGTTCTTC.